This T cell receptor (beta chain) was recovered during a study of somatic mutations in cytotoxic T cells in rheumatoid arthritis. The study, taken as a whole, reports: It was in rheumatoid arthritis patients, but not in healthy controls, that CD8+ clonality increased with age. It was found that CD8+ T-cell clonality in rheumatoid arthritis patients did not differ significantly from that in age-matched healthy controls.

Of note for this clone: Its antigen is unidentified.

Source study methods: Published virus-specific TCRB sequences found rare matches among patient CD8+ clones larger than 1%. Sequencing used immunoSEQ multiplex PCR; TCRdb keeps in-frame clones, though not all of them. V, J and clone size are those of that table, while D and trimming were read from the DNA. The sample includes some 18,000 clones, roughly 80% of them seen just once. The CDR3 is made up of 14 amino acids. Trimming left V 0 bases short and J 3 bases short, with 9 bases between. CDR1 and CDR2 (germline): MNHEY, SVGAGI. The sample was CD8+ T cells sorted from blood. V gene TRBV6-5 combines with J gene TRBJ2-7, with D uncertain. The clonotype comes from an adult with rheumatoid arthritis. In nucleotides, the CDR3 is TGTGCCAGCAGTTACTCGAGACAAAGCTACGAGCAGTACTTC. Translating it yields CASSYSRQSYEQYF.